This T cell receptor beta chain was documented in a study of spatial heterogeneity in lung cancer. Study outcomes and limitations: Expanded intratumoral alpha and beta TCR counts tracked tumor mutation counts.

Described time point: sample taken at primary tumor resection. By share, this clonotype ranks as medium-sized. Its antigen is not known. A single record per CDR3 protein comes from TCRdb applying MiXCR to the 5' RACE reads. This table holds about 4,900 distinct CDR3 sequences, just under 30% found once. V lost 6 bases and J lost 1, with 15 bases in between. Germline values: CDR1 DFQATT, CDR2 SNEGSKA (reference sequence). The CDR3 runs to 14 residues. The sequence came from a female donor with early-stage non-small cell lung cancer. Sequencing was performed on lung tumor tissue, taken at surgery. The V call is TRBV20-1, the J call TRBJ2-5; D perhaps matches TRBD1 (5 bases). This chain's CDR3 is CSADKDDSQETQYF. CDR3 in DNA: TGCAGTGCCGATAAGGACGACAGCCAAGAGACCCAGTACTTC.